These 2 T cell receptor beta chains were all obtained from the same sample, sequenced in a study of CD8 T cells in Susac syndrome. An input of roughly 0.5 to 1 ug of RNA was subjected to reverse transcription using random hexamers. MiXCR, run by TCRdb on the immunoSEQ multiplex PCR reads, gives a single entry per CDR3 protein. The sample holds 70,000 to 85,000 distinct CDR3 sequences; approximately 96% are singletons and the top ten take roughly 0.4%. The sample taken for sequencing was CD8+ T cells from PBMCs. The receptors stem from a human donor with Susac syndrome.

The chain is built from TRBV5-1 and TRBJ2-7; possibly TRBD1 for D (6 bases). The CDR3 contains 13 residues. Per the germline V gene, CDR1 is SGHRS and CDR2 is YFSETQ. V was clipped by 4 bases and J by 3 bases, with 11 bases between them. The CDR3: CASSTGTHYEQYF. The CDR3 DNA follows: TGCGCCAGCAGCACCGGGACACACTACGAGCAGTACTTC.

The V and J genes are TRBV4-1 and TRBJ2-1; 8 bases line up with TRBD1. Germline lookup yields CDR1 MGHRA and CDR2 YSYEKL. The CDR3 runs to 16 residues. Unmatched junction bases numbered 5, after V lost 0 bases and J lost 4 bases. The CDR3 coding sequence is TGCGCCAGCAGCCAAGATGGGGGACAGGTTTACAATGAGCAGTTCTTC. Protein product: CASSQDGGQVYNEQFF.